This T cell receptor (beta chain) was observed in a study of blood T cell repertoires in COVID-19. The protocol was immunoSEQ multiplex PCR, while the TCRdb copy is restricted to in-frame clones and leaves out a portion. The table records about 430,000 clones, more than 80% of them present only once. Germline CDR1 SGHVS, CDR2 FQNEAQ. The CDR3 covers 12 residues. Trimming removed 3 bases from V and 6 bases from J, with 7 bases in between. This chain uses TRBV7-8 with TRBJ2-3, with D maybe TRBD2 (6 bases). The sample consisted of PBMCs or T cells enriched from blood (not recorded which). The TCR was taken from a man in his thirties or forties who had recovered from COVID-19. This chain's CDR3 is CASSFRGDTQYF. The CDR3 DNA follows: TGTGCCAGCAGCTTCCGGGGGGATACGCAGTATTTT.